This TCR beta chain is from a study of blood T cell repertoires in COVID-19 (dated by TCRdb to 2020 to 2021). Turning to the overall study: Collaborator samples came from the United States, Italy and Spain and covered acute and convalescent phases of COVID-19. The material from the prospective study consisted of cDNA or gDNA derived from T cells, B-cell-depleted T cells, or PBMCs. The samples were drawn from the first 160 participants of the ongoing ImmuneRACE study and from 950 to 1,500 subjects provided by 6 global collaborators. Nearly every sample came with metadata listing a de-identified subject ID, COVID-19 status, age in years and sex. A freely available public database, intended as a resource for researchers studying the immune response to SARS-CoV-2, is where the repertoires were released. Where available, HLA class I and class II types were taken from metadata supplied by the sample provider and were not determined by assay-based typing. Deeply sampled blood TCRbeta repertoires from subjects exposed to, actively infected with, or recovered from COVID-19 were included in the dataset.

Each collaborating institution followed its own protocols to collect whole blood in K2EDTA tubes. For TCRbeta analysis, collaborators shipped samples in one of three forms: frozen whole blood, isolated PBMCs, or DNA extracted from either of those sample types. CDR1 and CDR2 were assigned from the germline V gene (reference sequence) as MNHEY and SMNVEV. Its CDR3 holds 16 amino acids, cysteine through phenylalanine. The retained sequence is limited to the CDR3, 48 bases, with the frame set at the first base. Compared with germline, V lacks 6 bases and J lacks 3 bases; bases without a gene match: 10. Overall results and qualifications from the work: The quantity of clinical and demographic metadata differed by source and by participant and was supplied without curation.

Points on this clone: No antigen is known for it. No qualities accompany the bases; no much larger clone lies one base away.

TCRbeta CDR3 regions were amplified from genomic DNA by means of the immunoSEQ Assay, a bias-controlled multiplex PCR. In the source study's methods: Nucleated cell counts per sample were estimated from amplification of reference gene primers within the assay. Sequence reads were collapsed and filtered to measure the absolute abundance of every unique TCRbeta CDR3 rearrangement. For each sample, productive Simpson clonality was calculated as the square root of Simpson's diversity index across productive rearrangements. TCRdb took over this immuneACCESS table, retaining in-frame rearrangements with V and J assigned. Such tables are incomplete; in checked studies, under half of the missing clones stem from an unresolved V gene, and the remainder is unexplained. The V and J calls and the clone size are those of that table, but D and trimming were determined from the DNA. The sample yields tens of thousands of clones; around nine tenths were counted once. The ten largest clones add up to around 6.6% of the sample.

The specimen sequenced was peripheral blood. This sequence was found in a human donor in a cohort sampled during active COVID-19. Recombination connected TRBV27 to TRBJ2-1, and 8 junction bases match TRBD1. In nucleotides, the sequence is TGTGCCAGCAGCCGCAGGGACAGGCCTTTCTACAATGAGCAGTTCTTC. The encoded protein is CASSRRDRPFYNEQFF.